This is a list of T cell receptor beta chains from one sample in a study of shared clonotypes between healthy human individuals. Sequencing used immunoSEQ multiplex PCR; TCRdb keeps in-frame clones, though not all of them. Of around 1.4 million clones in the sample, approximately 98.5% are singletons; the top ten hold 0.36%. Sequencing was done on a sample of naive CD4+ T cells sorted from blood. Source of these receptors: a man under 40 in good health. Both conserved end residues are part of each CDR3. D genes are given only for firm matches. Where a row states a size, it is once, few, many or the class of an expanded clone; other rows omit it.

TRBV13	TRBD2	-	TRBJ2-1	TGTGCCAGCAACAGGGGACTAGCGGCCCTTAACTCCTACAATGAGCAGTTCTTC	CASNRGLAALNSYNEQFF
TRBV4-1	-	-	TRBJ2-7	TGCGCCAGCAGCGCCCCTGGGGCTAACGAGCAGTACTTC	CASSAPGANEQYF
TRBV7-2	-	-	TRBJ2-1	TGTGCCAGCAGCTTAATTACTAGCATACCCCGTGAGCAGTTCTTC	CASSLITSIPREQFF
TRBV7-2	-	-	TRBJ2-1	TGTGCCAGCAGCTTCCAACTGTACAATGAGCAGTTCTTC	CASSFQLYNEQFF
TRBV11-2	TRBD2	-	TRBJ2-7	TGTGCCAGCAGCTTAGATGGACTAGCGGGAGTATTACTCTACGAGCAGTACTTC	CASSLDGLAGVLLYEQYF
TRBV7-2	-	-	TRBJ1-5	TGTGCCAGCAGCTTAGGAGTTGGGAGGCAGCCCCAGCATTTT	CASSLGVGRQPQHF
TRBV19	-	-	TRBJ2-1	TGTGCCAGTACCCCGCGGGCAGGGAATGAGCAGTTCTTC	CASTPRAGNEQFF
TRBV13	TRBD2	-	TRBJ2-7	TGTGCCAGCAGCAAATTCCCCCTCGGGGGGGCCTACGAGCAGTACTTC	CASSKFPLGGAYEQYF
TRBV10-3	-	once	TRBJ1-2	TGTGCCATCAGTGAGTCGCGTTGGGCAAACTATGGCTACACCTTC	CAISESRWANYGYTF
TRBV18	-	-	TRBJ2-7	TGTGCCAGCTCACCCAAATGGGACTACGAGCAGTACTTC	CASSPKWDYEQYF
TRBV5-4	-	once	TRBJ1-1	TGTGCCAGCAGCTTGAGTCGGGTGAACACTGAAGCTTTCTTT	CASSLSRVNTEAFF
TRBV7-6	TRBD1	-	TRBJ2-1	TGTGCCAGCAGCTTATTCGAGGGGGCAAGCAATGAGCAGTTCTTC	CASSLFEGASNEQFF
TRBV5-1	-	-	TRBJ2-1	TGCGCCAGCAGCTCCGAAGGTTTGTCAGGGATTGGTGACAATGAGCAGTTCTTC	CASSSEGLSGIGDNEQFF
TRBV5-1	TRBD2	-	TRBJ2-3	TGCGCCAGCAGCTTGTTTGTTAGCGGGGGAGACACAGATACGCAGTATTTT	CASSLFVSGGDTDTQYF